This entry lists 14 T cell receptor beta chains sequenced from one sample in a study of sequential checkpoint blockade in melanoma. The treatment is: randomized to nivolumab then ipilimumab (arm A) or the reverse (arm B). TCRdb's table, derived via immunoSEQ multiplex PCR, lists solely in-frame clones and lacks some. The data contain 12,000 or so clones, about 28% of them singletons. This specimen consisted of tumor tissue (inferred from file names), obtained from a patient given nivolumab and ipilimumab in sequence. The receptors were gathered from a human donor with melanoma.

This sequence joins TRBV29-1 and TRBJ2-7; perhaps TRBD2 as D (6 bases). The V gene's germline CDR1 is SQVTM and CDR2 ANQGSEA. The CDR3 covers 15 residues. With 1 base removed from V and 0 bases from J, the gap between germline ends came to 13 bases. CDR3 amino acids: CSVEVRLVSSYEQYF. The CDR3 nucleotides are TGCAGCGTTGAAGTCAGACTAGTGAGCTCCTACGAGCAGTACTTC.

CDR3 residues: CASSEGQGPWDEQFF. The CDR3 nucleotides read TGTGCCAGCAGCGAGGGGCAGGGGCCGTGGGATGAGCAGTTCTTC. The chain carries TRBV11-3 and TRBJ2-1, with D tentatively TRBD1 (6 bases). V was cut by 5 bases and J by 8 bases, with 19 bases left in between. Germline V lookup: CDR1 SGHNT, CDR2 YENEEA. The CDR3 contains 15 residues.

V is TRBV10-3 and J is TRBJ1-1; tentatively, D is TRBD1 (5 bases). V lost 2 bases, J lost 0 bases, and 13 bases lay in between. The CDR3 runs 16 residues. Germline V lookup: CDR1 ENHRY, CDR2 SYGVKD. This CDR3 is CAISENVGQMNTEAFF. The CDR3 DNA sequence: TGTGCCATCAGTGAGAATGTCGGACAAATGAACACTGAAGCTTTCTTT.

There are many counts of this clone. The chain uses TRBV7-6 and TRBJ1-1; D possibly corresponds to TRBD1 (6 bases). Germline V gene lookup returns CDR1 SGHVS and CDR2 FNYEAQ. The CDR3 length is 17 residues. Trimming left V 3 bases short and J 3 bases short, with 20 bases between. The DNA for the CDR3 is TGTGCCAGCAGCTTGTGGGCAGGGGTGTATTTCGACACTGAAGCTTTCTTT. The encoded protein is CASSLWAGVYFDTEAFF.

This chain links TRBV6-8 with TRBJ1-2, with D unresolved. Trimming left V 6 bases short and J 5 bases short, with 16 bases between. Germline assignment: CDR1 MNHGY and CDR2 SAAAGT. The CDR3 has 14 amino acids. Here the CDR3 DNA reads TGTGCCAGCAGCCACACATTACCCCCATATGGCTACACCTTC. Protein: CASSHTLPPYGYTF.

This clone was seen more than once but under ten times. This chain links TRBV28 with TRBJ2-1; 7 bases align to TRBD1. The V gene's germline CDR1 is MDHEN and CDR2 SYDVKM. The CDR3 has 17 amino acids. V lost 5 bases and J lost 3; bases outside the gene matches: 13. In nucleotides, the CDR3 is TGTGCCAGCAGTGAGACAGGGTCCCACTTAAGCTACAATGAGCAGTTCTTC. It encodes CASSETGSHLSYNEQFF.

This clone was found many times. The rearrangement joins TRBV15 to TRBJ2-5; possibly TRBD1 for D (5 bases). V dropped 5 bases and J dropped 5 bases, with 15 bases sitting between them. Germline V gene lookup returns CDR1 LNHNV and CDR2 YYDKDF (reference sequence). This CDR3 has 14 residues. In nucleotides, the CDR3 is TGTGCCACCAGCGCCAGACAGTCCCGGGAGACCCAGTACTTC. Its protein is CATSARQSRETQYF.

CDR3 loop: CASTGSGGPYYNEQFF. CDR3 coding DNA: TGTGCCAGCACCGGTAGCGGGGGACCATACTACAATGAGCAGTTCTTC. The V call is TRBV6-8, the J call TRBJ2-1, with TRBD2 identical over 9 bases. V shed 7 bases and J 3 bases; nucleotides not matched to a gene: 10. The CDR3 sequence is 16 residues long. Germline-derived CDR1 and CDR2 are MNHGY and SAAAGT.

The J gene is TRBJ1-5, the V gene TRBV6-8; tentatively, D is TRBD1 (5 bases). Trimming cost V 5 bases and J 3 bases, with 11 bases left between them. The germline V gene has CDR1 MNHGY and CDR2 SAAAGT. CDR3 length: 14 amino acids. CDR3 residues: CASSVPGLNQPQHF. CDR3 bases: TGTGCCAGCAGTGTTCCAGGGCTCAATCAGCCCCAGCATTTT.

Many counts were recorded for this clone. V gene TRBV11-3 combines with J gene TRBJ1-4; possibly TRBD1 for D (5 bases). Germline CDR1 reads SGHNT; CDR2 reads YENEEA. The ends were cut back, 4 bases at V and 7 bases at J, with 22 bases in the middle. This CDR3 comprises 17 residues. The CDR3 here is CASSSLVVGGGGEKLFF. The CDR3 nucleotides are TGTGCCAGCAGCTCCCTCGTGGTAGGAGGTGGGGGTGAAAAACTGTTTTTT.

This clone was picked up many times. CDR3 nucleotides: TGTGCCAGCAGCGTGGGGGCCTCAAGCGAGCAGTACTTC. This translates into CASSVGASSEQYF. J is TRBJ2-7 and V is TRBV9; D is perhaps TRBD1 (6 bases). Germline values: CDR1 SGDLS, CDR2 YYNGEE. The CDR3 totals 13 residues. V was shortened by 2 bases and J by 6 bases, with 12 bases between the two germline ends.

This CDR3 reads CSVGKGLAGVGDTQYF. CDR3 DNA: TGCAGCGTCGGAAAGGGACTAGCGGGGGTAGGGGATACGCAGTATTTT. The chain has TRBV29-1 and TRBJ2-3, with 14 bases fitting TRBD2. The junction had 11 bases not matched to a gene; V was cut back by 6 bases and J by 6 bases. Germline lookup yields CDR1 SQVTM and CDR2 ANQGSEA. The CDR3 has 16 amino acids.

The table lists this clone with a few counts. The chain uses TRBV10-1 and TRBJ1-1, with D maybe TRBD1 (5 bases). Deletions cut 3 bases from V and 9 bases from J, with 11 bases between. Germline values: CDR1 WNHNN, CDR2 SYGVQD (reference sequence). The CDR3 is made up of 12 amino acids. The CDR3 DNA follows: TGCGCCAGCAGTGACAGTCCGGGACAAGCTTTCTTT. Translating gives CASSDSPGQAFF.

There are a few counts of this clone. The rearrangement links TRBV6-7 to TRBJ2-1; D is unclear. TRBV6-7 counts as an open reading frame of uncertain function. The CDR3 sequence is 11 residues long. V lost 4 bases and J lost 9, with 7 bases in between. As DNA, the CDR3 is TGTGCCAGCAGTTCGGGCCTTGAGCAGTTCTTC. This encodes CASSSGLEQFF.